The 9 T cell receptor beta chains below come from one sample, sequenced in a study of CD8+ T cells in alopecia areata. Following extraction, RNA underwent reverse transcription to cDNA, which served as the sequencing template. Using immunoSEQ multiplex PCR, the repertoire was profiled, and TCRdb retains in-frame clones only, with some absent. The table lists hundreds of thousands of clones, roughly two thirds of them singletons, with approximately 1.2% in the top ten. This sample comprised CD4+ T cells sorted from blood, obtained at week 0. The receptors here all came from a human donor with alopecia areata.

The chain recombines TRBV7-9 with TRBJ1-1, with D possibly matching TRBD1 (5 bases). CDR3 size: 12 residues. Germline values: CDR1 SEHNR, CDR2 FQNEAQ (reference sequence). V was pared by 5 bases and J by 6 bases, with 10 bases between. The CDR3: CASSPGRAEAFF. The CDR3 region has the DNA TGTGCCAGCAGCCCAGGGCGGGCTGAAGCTTTCTTT. The whole variable domain, filled in from reference TRBV7-9 and TRBJ1-1, reads DTGVSQNPRHKITKRGQNVTFRCDPISEHNRLYWYRQTLGQGPEFLTYFQNEAQLEKSRLLSDRFSAERPKGSFSTLEIQRTEQGDSAMYLCASSPGRAEAFFGQGTRLTVV.

The V call is TRBV18, the J call TRBJ2-7; D is unclear. The CDR3 contains 15 residues. V lost 4 bases and J lost 2, with 15 bases in between. Looked up from germline, CDR1 is KGHSH and CDR2 is LQKENI. The CDR3: CASSLSAVTTYEQYF. The CDR3 DNA follows: TGTGCCAGCTCACTTTCGGCGGTGACAACCTACGAGCAGTACTTC.

The V gene is TRBV10-3, the J gene TRBJ2-1; 7 bases agree with TRBD2. The CDR3 has 14 amino acids. The germline V gene has CDR1 ENHRY and CDR2 SYGVKD. Trimming cost V 6 bases and J 5 bases; bases outside gene matches: 7. CDR3 nucleotides: TGTGCCATCAGGGATAGCGGGCCAGACAATGAGCAGTTCTTC. This gives the protein CAIRDSGPDNEQFF.

This chain connects TRBV5-6 to TRBJ1-2; D is unclear. Trimming removed 4 bases at V and 4 bases at J, with 11 bases between. Per germline, CDR1 SGHDT and CDR2 YYEEEE. The CDR3 runs 13 residues. The CDR3 nucleotides read TGTGCCAGCAGCCCAGAGAAAGCCTATGGCTACACCTTC. It is translated as CASSPEKAYGYTF. The variable domain in full, with the rest retrieved from reference TRBV5-6 and TRBJ1-2, is DAGVTQSPTHLIKTRGQQVTLRCSPKSGHDTVSWYQQALGQGPQFIFQYYEEEERQRGNFPDRFSGHQFPNYSSELNVNALLLGDSALYLCASSPEKAYGYTFGSGTRLTVV.

This clone occurred a few times. The V call is TRBV29-1, the J call TRBJ1-6; tentatively, D is TRBD1 (5 bases). Germline V gene data show CDR1 as SQVTM and CDR2 as ANQGSEA. The V end was cut by 8 bases, the J end by 7 bases, with 15 bases between. CDR3 size: 13 residues. The CDR3 DNA follows: TGCAGCACACGGGACGGAGAAAATTCACCCCTCCACTTT. Its protein is CSTRDGENSPLHF. The full variable domain, completed using reference TRBV29-1 and TRBJ1-6, is SAVISQKPSRDICQRGTSLTIQCQVDSQVTMMFWYRQQPGQSLTLIATANQGSEATYESGFVIDKFPISRPNLTFSTLTVSNMSPEDSSIYLCSTRDGENSPLHFGNGTRLTVT.

The chain uses TRBV29-1 and TRBJ2-3; 9 bases map to TRBD2. Germline V gene data show CDR1 as SQVTM and CDR2 as ANQGSEA. With V trimmed by 6 bases and J by 6 bases, 13 bases remained unmatched. The CDR3 contains 15 residues. The CDR3 here is CSVTYDWRGGDTQYF. Here the CDR3 DNA reads TGCAGCGTGACATACGATTGGCGGGGGGGCGATACGCAGTATTTT.

As concerns this clone: At one end, the junction sequence differs from germline, possibly due to a read error. The chain couples TRBV30 to TRBJ1-2; a possible D gene is TRBD1 (6 bases). This CDR3 has 11 residues. Germline values: CDR1 GTSNPN, CDR2 SVGIG (reference sequence). The CDR3 loop is CAWSHLGDISF. CDR3 DNA: TGTGCCTGGAGCCACCTCGGGGACATATCCTTC.

The rearrangement joins TRBV19 to TRBJ2-6; 10 bases line up with TRBD1. The germline gives CDR1 LNHDA, CDR2 SQIVND (reference sequence). The V segment lost 8 bases and the J segment 0 bases; nucleotides outside the gene matches: 4. The CDR3 is 16 residues long. CDR3 region: CASRQGAFSGANVLTF. The CDR3 DNA reads TGTGCCAGTCGACAGGGGGCCTTCTCTGGGGCCAACGTCCTGACTTTC.

This chain connects TRBV29-1 to TRBJ2-3; D is uncertain. V lost 0 bases, J lost 2 bases, and 9 bases lay in between. This CDR3 is 14 amino acids long. The germline V gene has CDR1 SQVTM and CDR2 ANQGSEA. The CDR3 sequence: CSVEDWQSTDTQYF. The DNA of the CDR3 is TGCAGCGTTGAAGATTGGCAGTCCACAGATACGCAGTATTTT.